The clone carrying this TCR beta chain was found many times. As yet, its antigen is unknown. CDR1 and CDR2 from the germline V gene are MDHEN and SYDVKM. The CDR3 has 14 residues. The ends were cut back, 1 base at V and 6 bases at J, with 7 bases in the middle. The lymph nodes were axillary draining lymph nodes from breast cancer patients. One entry per CDR3 protein, called by TCRdb with MiXCR from the multiplex PCR reads. The repertoire consists of around 130,000 distinct CDR3 sequences, with roughly 33% occurring once and the leading ten covering about 2.5%. This specimen comes from a study of breast tumors, draining lymph nodes, adjacent tissues. Study outcomes and limitations: Tumor TCR diversity was below lymph nodes but above nontumor tissue. The lymph node origin of tumor T cells was framed as consistent with a hypothesis, not demonstrated.

The sequence was obtained from a female donor with breast cancer. Some clones in this sample may be carry-over from other donors' samples. The genes are TRBV28 and TRBJ1-6; D remains unclear. Sequencing was carried out using axillary lymph node tissue. The chain's CDR3 is CASSLLLGNSPLHF. The CDR3 nucleotides read TGTGCCAGCAGTTTATTATTGGGTAATTCACCCCTCCACTTT.